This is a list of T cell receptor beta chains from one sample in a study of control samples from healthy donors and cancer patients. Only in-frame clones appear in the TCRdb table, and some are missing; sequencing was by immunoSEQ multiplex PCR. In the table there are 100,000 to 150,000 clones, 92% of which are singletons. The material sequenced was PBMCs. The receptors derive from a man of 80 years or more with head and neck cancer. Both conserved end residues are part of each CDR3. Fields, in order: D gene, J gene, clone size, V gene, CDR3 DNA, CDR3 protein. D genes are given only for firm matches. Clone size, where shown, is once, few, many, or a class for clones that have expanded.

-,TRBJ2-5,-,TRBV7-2,TGTGCCAGCAGCTTACCGCTTTACAGGGCCCCGGAGACCCAGTACTTC,CASSLPLYRAPETQYF
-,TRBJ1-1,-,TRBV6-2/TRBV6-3,TGTGCCAGCAGTTACTCTATGAGGGGTATCCCTGAAGCTTTCTTT,CASSYSMRGIPEAFF
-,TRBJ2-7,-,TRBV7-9,TGTGCCAGCAGCTTAGACGGTTTCTACGAGCAGTACTTC,CASSLDGFYEQYF
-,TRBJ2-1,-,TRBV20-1,TGCAGTGCTGAGGGCAATGAGCAGTTCTTC,CSAEGNEQFF
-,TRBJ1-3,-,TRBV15,TGTGCGGCGGCCGCAGGGCAAACTGGAAACACCATATATTTT,CAAAAGQTGNTIYF
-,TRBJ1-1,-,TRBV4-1,TGCGCCAGCAGCCAAGCGTCCCCTAGGGGGAACACTGAAGCTTTCTTT,CASSQASPRGNTEAFF
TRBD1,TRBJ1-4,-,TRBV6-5,TGTGCCAGCAGTTACGGACAGGGAAGCGGTGAAAAACTGTTTTTT,CASSYGQGSGEKLFF
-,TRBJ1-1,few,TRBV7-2,TGTGCCAGCAGTCGGGAGTGGATGAACACTGAAGCTTTCTTT,CASSREWMNTEAFF
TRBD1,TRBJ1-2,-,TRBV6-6,TGTGCCAGCCTATTCGACAGGGAACGGCATGGCTACACCTTC,CASLFDRERHGYTF
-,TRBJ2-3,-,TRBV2,TGTGCCAGCAGTGATCACAAAGAAGCTAACACAGATACGCAGTATTTT,CASSDHKEANTDTQYF
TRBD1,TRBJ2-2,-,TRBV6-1,TGTGCCAGCAGTGAGACAGGGAGATACACCGGGGAGCTGTTTTTT,CASSETGRYTGELFF
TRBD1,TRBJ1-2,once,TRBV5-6,TGTGCCAGCAGCGTCATACAGGGGGCAAATTCAATCTATGGCTACACCTTC,CASSVIQGANSIYGYTF
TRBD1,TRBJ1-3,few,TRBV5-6,TGTGCCAGCAGCTGGGGGACAGGGAGTGGTGGAAACACCATATATTTT,CASSWGTGSGGNTIYF
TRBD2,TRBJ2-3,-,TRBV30,TGTGCCTGGGGGTGGGGCCTAGCGGGAGGTACAGATACGCAGTATTTT,CAWGWGLAGGTDTQYF
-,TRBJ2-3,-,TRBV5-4,TGTGCCAGCAGCGCCCCTCGAGGGGAAACAGATACGCAGTATTTT,CASSAPRGETDTQYF
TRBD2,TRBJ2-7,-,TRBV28,TGTGCCAGCAGTCCGGGAGCGGGAGTAGTTTACGAGCAGTACTTC,CASSPGAGVVYEQYF
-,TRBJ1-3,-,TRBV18,TGTGCCAGCCCCTCTACTACTGGAAACACCATATATTTT,CASPSTTGNTIYF
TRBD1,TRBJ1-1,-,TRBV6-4,TGTGCCAGCAGTGACCCGCACCGGGACAGCGTCAAAGGGTTTGACACTGAAGCTTTCTTT,CASSDPHRDSVKGFDTEAFF
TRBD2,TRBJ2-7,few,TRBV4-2,TGTGCCAGCAGCCAATTATCTAGCGGGAGCTCCTACGAGCAGTACTTC,CASSQLSSGSSYEQYF
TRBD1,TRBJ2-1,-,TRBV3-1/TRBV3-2,TGTGCCAGCACCCGGGACAGAGCCTACAATGAGCAGTTCTTC,CASTRDRAYNEQFF